This TCR beta chain was sequenced for a study of regulatory T cells in long-lasting Graves disease. In its sample, this clonotype was seen many times. Its specificity is unknown. General observations from the study: More public clonotypes were shared by persistent patients (fewer than 3,000) than by new patients (about 1,000). For persistent Graves' patients, TCR diversity was lower than for newly diagnosed ones.

With iRepertoire HTBI primers and Arm-PCR of CDR3 regions, TCR beta libraries were built. TCRdb itself ran the multiplex PCR reads through MiXCR, one entry per CDR3 protein. This table has hundreds of thousands of distinct CDR3 sequences, 16% appearing once. Time point: newly diagnosed GD, antithyroid drugs for less than 3 months. Making the TCR library involved RNA that had been extracted from PBMCs. This sample also belongs to another study, concerning T cells in Graves' hyperthyroidism and ophthalmopathy. As reported in that work: On the basis of clinical symptoms, serum thyroxine and TRAb, thyroid ultrasound and orbital computed tomography, diagnoses were made. Researchers ran a first-round RT-PCR on the TCR CDR3 using the HTBI primer set.

The specimen was peripheral blood mononuclear cells (PBMCs), collected at new diagnosis, from a patient treated with antithyroid drugs. The sequence derives from a man aged 35-49 years with Graves disease.

CDR3: CASSRRSGAGDGYTF. The CDR3 DNA sequence: TGTGCCAGCAGTCGCCGATCCGGTGCTGGGGATGGCTACACCTTC. The rearrangement joins TRBV12-3 or TRBV12-4 to TRBJ1-2; D gene unclear. This CDR3 has 15 residues. The V gene lost 5 bases and the J gene lost 6 bases, with 19 bases spanning the gap.